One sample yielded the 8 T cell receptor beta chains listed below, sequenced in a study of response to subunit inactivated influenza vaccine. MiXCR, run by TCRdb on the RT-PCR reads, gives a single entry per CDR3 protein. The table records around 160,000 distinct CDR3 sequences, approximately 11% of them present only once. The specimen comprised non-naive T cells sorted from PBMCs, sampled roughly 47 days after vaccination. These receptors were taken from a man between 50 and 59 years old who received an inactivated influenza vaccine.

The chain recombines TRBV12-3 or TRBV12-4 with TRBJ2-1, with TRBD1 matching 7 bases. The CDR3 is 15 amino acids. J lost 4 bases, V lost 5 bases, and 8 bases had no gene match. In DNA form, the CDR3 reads TGTGCCAGCAGTACTCACAGGGGAAGATACAATGAGCAGTTCTTC. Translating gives CASSTHRGRYNEQFF.

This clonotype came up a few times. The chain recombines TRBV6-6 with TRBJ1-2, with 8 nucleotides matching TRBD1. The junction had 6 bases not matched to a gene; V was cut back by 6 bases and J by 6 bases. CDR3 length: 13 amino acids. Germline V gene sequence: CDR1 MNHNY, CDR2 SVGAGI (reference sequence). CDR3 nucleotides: TGTGCCAGCAGAAGGACAGGGAAGGATGGCTACACCTTC. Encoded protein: CASRRTGKDGYTF.

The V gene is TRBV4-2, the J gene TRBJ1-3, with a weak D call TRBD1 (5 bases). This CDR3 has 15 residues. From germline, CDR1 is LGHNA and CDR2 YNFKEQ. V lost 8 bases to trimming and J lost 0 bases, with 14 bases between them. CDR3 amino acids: CASGTGLFSGNTIYF. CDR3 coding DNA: TGTGCCAGCGGAACAGGACTTTTCTCTGGAAACACCATATATTTT.

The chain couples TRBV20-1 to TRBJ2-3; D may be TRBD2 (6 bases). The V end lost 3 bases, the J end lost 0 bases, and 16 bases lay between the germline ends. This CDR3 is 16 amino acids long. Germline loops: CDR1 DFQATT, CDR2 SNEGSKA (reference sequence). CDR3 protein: CSARGVSGSSTDTQYF. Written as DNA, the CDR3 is TGCAGTGCTAGGGGGGTAAGCGGGTCTAGCACAGATACGCAGTATTTT.

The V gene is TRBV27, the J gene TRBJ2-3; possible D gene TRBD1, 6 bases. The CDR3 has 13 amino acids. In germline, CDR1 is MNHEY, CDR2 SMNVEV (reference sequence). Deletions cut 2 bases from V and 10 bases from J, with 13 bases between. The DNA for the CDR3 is TGTGCCAGCAGTTTAGGTATCCAGGGGTCGCAGTATTTT. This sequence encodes CASSLGIQGSQYF.

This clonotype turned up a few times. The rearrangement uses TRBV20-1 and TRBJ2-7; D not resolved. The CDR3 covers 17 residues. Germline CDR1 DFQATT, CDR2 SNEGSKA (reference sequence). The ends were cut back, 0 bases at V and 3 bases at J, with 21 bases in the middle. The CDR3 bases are TGCAGTGCTAGAGATCTTTTGTCTCCGCTAACGAGCTACGAGCAGTACTTC. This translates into CSARDLLSPLTSYEQYF.

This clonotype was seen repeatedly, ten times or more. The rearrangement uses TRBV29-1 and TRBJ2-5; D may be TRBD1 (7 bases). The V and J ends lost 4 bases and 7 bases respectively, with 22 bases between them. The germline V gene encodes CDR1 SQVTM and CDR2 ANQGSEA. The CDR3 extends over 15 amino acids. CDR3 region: CSVAIETGRGGTQYF. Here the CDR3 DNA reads TGCAGCGTTGCTATTGAGACAGGGCGGGGCGGGACCCAGTACTTC.

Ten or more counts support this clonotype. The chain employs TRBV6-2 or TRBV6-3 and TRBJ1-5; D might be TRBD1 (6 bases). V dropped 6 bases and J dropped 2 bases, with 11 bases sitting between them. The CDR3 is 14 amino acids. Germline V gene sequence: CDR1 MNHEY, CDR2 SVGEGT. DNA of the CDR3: TGTGCCAGCAGCTACGAGGGGGGCAATCAGCCCCAGCATTTT. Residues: CASSYEGGNQPQHF.